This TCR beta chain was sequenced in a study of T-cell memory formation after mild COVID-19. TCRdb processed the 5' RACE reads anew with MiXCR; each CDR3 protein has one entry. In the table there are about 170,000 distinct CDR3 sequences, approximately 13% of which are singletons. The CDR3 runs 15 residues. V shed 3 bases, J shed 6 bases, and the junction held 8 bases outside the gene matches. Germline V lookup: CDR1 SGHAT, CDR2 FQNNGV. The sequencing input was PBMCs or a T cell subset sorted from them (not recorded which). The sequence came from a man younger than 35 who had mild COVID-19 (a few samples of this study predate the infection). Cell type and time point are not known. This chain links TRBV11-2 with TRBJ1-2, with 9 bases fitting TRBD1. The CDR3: CASSFAPGTGHGYTF. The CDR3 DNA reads TGTGCCAGCAGCTTTGCCCCTGGGACAGGGCATGGCTACACCTTC.